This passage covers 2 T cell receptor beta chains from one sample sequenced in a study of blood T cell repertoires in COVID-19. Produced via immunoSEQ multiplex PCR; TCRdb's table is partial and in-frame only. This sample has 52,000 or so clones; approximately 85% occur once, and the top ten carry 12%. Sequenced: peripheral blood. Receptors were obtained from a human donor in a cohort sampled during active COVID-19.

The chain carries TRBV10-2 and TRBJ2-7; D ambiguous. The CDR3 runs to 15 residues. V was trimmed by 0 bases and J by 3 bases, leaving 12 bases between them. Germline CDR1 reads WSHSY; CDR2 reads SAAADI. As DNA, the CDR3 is TGCGCCAGCAGTGAGTCCACCCTTACTCTCTACGAGCAGTACTTC. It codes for CASSESTLTLYEQYF.

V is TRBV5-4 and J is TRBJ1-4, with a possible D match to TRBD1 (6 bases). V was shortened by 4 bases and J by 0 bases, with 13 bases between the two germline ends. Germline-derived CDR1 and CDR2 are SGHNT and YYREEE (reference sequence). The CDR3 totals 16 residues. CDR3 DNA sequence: TGTGCCAGCAGCCAGACAGGTTTTGCAACTAATGAAAAACTGTTTTTT. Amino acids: CASSQTGFATNEKLFF.